These 6 T cell receptor beta chains were sequenced from one sample in a study of T-cell reconstitution after alpha-beta-depleted transplantation in children. Preparation of the TCRbeta library involved a method that used unique molecular identifiers. TCRdb itself ran the PCR reads through MiXCR, one entry per CDR3 protein. Of about 340,000 distinct CDR3 sequences listed, 10% to 15% were seen once; the top ten hold roughly 4.3%. The sequencing here drew on PBMCs, taken from the stem cell graft. The receptors were sampled from a human donor who donated a stem cell graft to a child with Fanconi anemia.

This clonotype has just a few counts. The chain combines TRBV24-1 with TRBJ2-2; D is uncertain. The CDR3 sequence is 12 residues long. Between the trimmed V and J ends, which lost 6 bases and 3 bases, there was a span of 4 bases. CDR1 is KGHDR and CDR2 is SFDVKD in the germline V gene. The CDR3 sequence: CATSRYTGELFF. In nucleotides, the CDR3 is TGTGCCACCAGTCGATACACCGGGGAGCTGTTTTTT.

This clonotype was seen ten or more times. V and J are TRBV6-5 and TRBJ1-1; D gene ambiguous. This CDR3 spans 13 amino acids. The germline V and J ends were trimmed by 8 bases and 2 bases, with 12 bases remaining between them. Germline assignment: CDR1 MNHEY and CDR2 SVGAGI. CDR3 in DNA: TGTGCCAGCTCGCGGGTGGGAAACACTGAAGCTTTCTTT. Its protein is CASSRVGNTEAFF.

The gene calls are TRBV3-1 and TRBJ1-2, with D perhaps matching TRBD1 (5 bases). The V end lost 3 bases, the J end lost 7 bases, and 15 bases lay between the germline ends. The CDR3 is 14 residues long. Germline V gene data show CDR1 as LGHDT and CDR2 as YNNKEL (reference sequence). The DNA of the CDR3 is TGTGCCAGCAGCCATCGGGACCTGATGGGTGGCTACACCTTC. It specifies CASSHRDLMGGYTF.

The chain joins TRBV4-3 to TRBJ2-1; the D is unclear. V dropped 2 bases and J dropped 5 bases, with 13 bases sitting between them. This CDR3 has 15 residues. Germline V gene data show CDR1 as LGHNA and CDR2 as YSLEER. CDR3 loop: CASSQLSAPNNEQFF. The DNA of the CDR3 is TGCGCCAGCAGCCAACTCTCGGCTCCCAACAATGAGCAGTTCTTC.

This clonotype was seen many times. The chain employs TRBV10-3 and TRBJ2-3; a weak D match, TRBD2 (6 bases). The CDR3 spans 14 residues. The V and J ends lost 7 bases and 2 bases respectively, with 13 bases between them. Germline V lookup: CDR1 ENHRY, CDR2 SYGVKD. CDR3 amino acids: CAIKGGAVTDTQYF. The CDR3 DNA follows: TGTGCCATCAAGGGCGGGGCGGTCACAGATACGCAGTATTTT.

This chain joins TRBV12-3 or TRBV12-4 and TRBJ2-1; D not certain. The CDR3 contains 12 residues. V was pared by 3 bases and J by 9 bases, with 9 bases between. The CDR3 loop is CASSFQRGEQFF. CDR3 coding DNA: TGTGCCAGCAGTTTTCAACGAGGTGAGCAGTTCTTC.